This T cell receptor beta chain comes out of a study of OX40 agonist ivuxolimab in advanced cancers. Whole-study context: The patients received agonistic anti-OX40 (CD134) antibody ivuxolimab. Three individuals attained partial responses, comprising one hepatocellular carcinoma case and two cutaneous melanoma cases. Study observations and caveats: Both blood CD4+ and CD8+ T cells showed clonal growth by week 6 at 0.1 to 3.0 mg/kg. It was not determined which antigens were specifically recognized by the peripheral T cells that had undergone clonal expansion.

The CDR3 covers 15 residues. CDR1 is MNHEY and CDR2 is SVGAGI in the germline V gene. Trimming removed 4 bases from V and 6 bases from J, with 13 bases in between. Here immunoSEQ multiplex PCR was the method, and the copy in TCRdb shows in-frame clones only, minus some. The profile shows about 78,000 clones, about 80% of them singletons. This clone was recorded once. Its antigen remains unknown. This sequence originates from an adult with an advanced solid tumor such as melanoma, head and neck, liver or kidney cancer. The specimen comprised CD4+ or CD8+ T cells sorted from blood, sampled in a trial of the OX40 agonist ivuxolimab. This chain connects TRBV6-5 to TRBJ1-6, with D possibly matching TRBD1 (6 bases). CDR3 sequence (DNA): TGTGCCAGCAGTTGGGGGCGTAGGATTAATTCACCCCTCCACTTT. This codes for CASSWGRRINSPLHF.